Below are 25 T cell receptor beta chains sequenced from a single sample in a study of shared clonotypes between healthy human individuals. The repertoire was sequenced with immunoSEQ multiplex PCR; TCRdb's copy has only in-frame clones and lacks some. Here the sample spans about 1.1 million clones, around three quarters being singletons. The sequenced sample consisted of memory CD4+ T cells from PBMCs. Subset: CD45RA-negative fraction. The source of these receptors is a man between 18 and 35 years old in good health. Some clones in this sample may be carry-over from other donors' samples.

Comment on this clone: A much larger clonotype is one base distant, so this may be a read error. The chain employs TRBV29-1 and TRBJ1-2, with 7 bases that match TRBD1. CDR1 and CDR2 from the germline V gene are SQVTM and ANQGSEA. This CDR3 has 14 residues. The V gene end was trimmed by 7 bases and the J gene end by 2 bases; junction bases not matched to a gene: 10. The chain's CDR3 is CSAVLPDRNYGYTF. DNA of the CDR3: TGCAGCGCTGTGCTCCCGGACAGGAACTATGGCTACACCTTC.

A few counts support this clone. The DNA is omitted, as the CDR3 cannot be located on it reliably, and the CDR3 follows TCRdb's listing. The V call is TRBV30, the J call TRBJ1-2; the D call TRBD1 from the table was never checked on the DNA. Per the germline V gene, CDR1 is GTSNPN and CDR2 is SVGIG (reference sequence). The CDR3 is 17 amino acids in total, end residues counted. Here the CDR3 reads CAWSFGAGTGFNYGYTF.

V and J are TRBV28 and TRBJ1-1; TRBD1 might be the D (5 bases). In germline, CDR1 is MDHEN, CDR2 SYDVKM. V gave up 5 bases and J gave up 3 bases, with 13 bases separating them. The CDR3 sequence is 14 residues long. CDR3 nucleotide sequence: TGTGCCAGCAGTCCGGGGTTAGGGGACACTGAAGCTTTCTTT. Protein: CASSPGLGDTEAFF.

The V call is TRBV27, the J call TRBJ2-2; D gene unclear. The CDR3 has 13 amino acids. Germline-derived CDR1 and CDR2 are MNHEY and SMNVEV (reference sequence). Trimming took 9 bases from V and 3 from J, leaving 11 bases between them. This CDR3 reads CASRSEYTGELFF. The CDR3 DNA reads TGTGCCAGTAGGAGTGAGTACACCGGGGAGCTGTTTTTT.

The chain couples TRBV7-9 to TRBJ2-1; TRBD2 matches at 7 bases. CDR1 is SEHNR and CDR2 is FQNEAQ in the germline V gene (reference sequence). Trimming took 5 bases from V and 7 from J; bases not matched to a gene: 8. This CDR3 comprises 14 residues. DNA of the CDR3: TGTGCCAGCAGCCTAGGTATGGGGGGGAATGAGCAGTTCTTC. It yields the protein CASSLGMGGNEQFF.

The chain has TRBV21-1 and TRBJ2-7; the listed D gene, TRBD2, was not tested against the DNA. TRBV21-1 is noted as a pseudogene. The CDR3 runs to 16 residues. The CDR3 loop reads CASSKYRREITYEQYF. CDR3 DNA sequence: TGTGCCAGCAGCAAATATCGGCGGGAGATCACCTACGAGCAGTACTTC.

The CDR3 nucleotides are TGTGCCAGCAGCCAAGATAGAGGGAGTTATAACTATGGCTACACCTTC. This encodes CASSQDRGSYNYGYTF. The chain employs TRBV4-2 and TRBJ1-2; no firm D call. Germline values: CDR1 LGHNA, CDR2 YNFKEQ. V lost 0 bases and J lost 1, with 12 bases in between. The CDR3 is 16 residues long.

This chain joins TRBV28 and TRBJ2-3, with D tentatively TRBD1 or TRBD2 (5 bases each). The CDR3 totals 14 residues. Germline CDR1 MDHEN, CDR2 SYDVKM. V was cut by 8 bases and J by 3 bases, with 15 bases left in between. DNA of the CDR3: TGTGCCAGCCCCCCGGGGCTAGCAACAGATACGCAGTATTTT. Translating gives CASPPGLATDTQYF.

This chain links TRBV14 with TRBJ2-5, with D possibly being TRBD1 (6 bases). The CDR3 sequence is 15 residues long. CDR1 SGHDN and CDR2 FVKESK come from the germline V gene. Trimming shortened V by 4 bases and J by 3 bases, and 15 bases separated the two germline ends. The CDR3 DNA follows: TGTGCCAGCAGCCGGCCGGGGACAACCAAAGAGACCCAGTACTTC. It specifies CASSRPGTTKETQYF.

The chain joins TRBV5-1 to TRBJ1-4, with D tentatively TRBD1 (6 bases). CDR1 and CDR2 from the germline V gene are SGHRS and YFSETQ. Deletions cut 5 bases from V and 8 bases from J, with 22 bases between. This CDR3 has 16 amino acids. The CDR3 protein is CASSPGGFLLSEKLFF. CDR3 coding DNA: TGCGCCAGCAGTCCGGGGGGCTTCCTTCTTAGCGAAAAACTGTTTTTT. The variable domain in full, completed from reference TRBV5-1 and TRBJ1-4, reads KAGVTQTPRYLIKTRGQQVTLSCSPISGHRSVSWYQQTPGQGLQFLFEYFSETQRNKGNFPGRFSGRQFSNSRSEMNVSTLELGDSALYLCASSPGGFLLSEKLFFGSGTQLSVL.

The V call is TRBV6-1, the J call TRBJ1-5; 8 bases map to TRBD1. The length of the CDR3 is 16 residues. Unmatched junction bases numbered 8, after V lost 4 bases and J lost 3 bases. Germline-derived CDR1 and CDR2 are MNHNS and SASEGT. This CDR3 reads CASSAPGQAPNQPQHF. In DNA, the CDR3 is TGTGCCAGCAGTGCGCCGGGACAGGCGCCCAATCAGCCCCAGCATTTT.

This clone was seen just once. The V gene is TRBV7-9, the J gene TRBJ1-2, with a possible D match to TRBD1 (5 bases). The length of the CDR3 is 14 residues. CDR1 and CDR2 from the germline V gene are SEHNR and FQNEAQ (reference sequence). V shed 5 bases and J shed 4 bases, with 14 bases lying between them. CDR3 in amino acids: CASSTGGRTYGYTF. The CDR3 coding sequence is TGTGCCAGCAGCACCGGGGGACGGACCTATGGCTACACCTTC.

This clone was observed once. Other DNA sequences in the sample encode the same CDR3. This sequence joins TRBV5-4 and TRBJ2-4; D is unresolved. The V end lost 0 bases, the J end lost 6 bases, and 4 bases lay between the germline ends. Germline CDR1 reads SGHNT; CDR2 reads YYREEE (reference sequence). The CDR3 consists of 12 residues. The CDR3 region has the DNA TGTGCCAGCAGCTTGGACAGAAACATTCAGTACTTC. Protein product: CASSLDRNIQYF.

The chain links TRBV11-2 to TRBJ2-2; TRBD1 matches 7 bases. Germline CDR1 reads SGHAT; CDR2 reads FQNNGV. V lost 5 bases and J lost 7; bases outside the gene matches: 10. The CDR3 spans 15 residues. CDR3 protein: CASSTFGQVIGELFF. CDR3 in DNA: TGTGCCAGCAGCACCTTCGGACAGGTCATCGGGGAGCTGTTTTTT.

This chain uses TRBV7-6 with TRBJ2-3; perhaps TRBD2 as D (6 bases). CDR1 SGHVS and CDR2 FNYEAQ come from the germline V gene. V was shortened by 5 bases and J by 5 bases, with 20 bases between the two germline ends. There are 16 residues in the CDR3. CDR3 in amino acids: CASSGVIGSGGDTQYF. The CDR3, as DNA: TGTGCCAGCAGCGGGGTAATCGGGAGTGGAGGAGATACGCAGTATTTT.

This chain connects TRBV11-2 to TRBJ2-2, with D possibly TRBD1 on 6 matching bases. This CDR3 has 14 amino acids. V lost 8 bases and J lost 4, with 14 bases in between. The germline V gene encodes CDR1 SGHAT and CDR2 FQNNGV. In DNA form, the CDR3 reads TGTGCCAGCGGGGTGGGGGCGCCCACCGGGGAGCTGTTTTTT. This sequence encodes CASGVGAPTGELFF.

On this clone itself: Other DNA sequences in the sample encode the same CDR3. The J gene is TRBJ2-7, the V gene TRBV7-9; D possibly corresponds to TRBD1 (6 bases). CDR1 and CDR2 from the germline V gene are SEHNR and FQNEAQ (reference sequence). The CDR3 loop spans 14 amino acids. V lost 3 bases to trimming and J lost 0 bases, with 9 bases between them. CDR3 nucleotides: TGTGCCAGCAGCTTTTCACAGGGCTCCTACGAGCAGTACTTC. This gives the protein CASSFSQGSYEQYF. Filled out from reference TRBV7-9 and TRBJ2-7, the complete variable domain reads DTGVSQNPRHKITKRGQNVTFRCDPISEHNRLYWYRQTLGQGPEFLTYFQNEAQLEKSRLLSDRFSAERPKGSFSTLEIQRTEQGDSAMYLCASSFSQGSYEQYFGPGTRLTVT.

V is TRBV10-3 and J is TRBJ1-2, with D possibly being TRBD1 (6 bases). Germline V gives CDR1 ENHRY, CDR2 SYGVKD. This CDR3 is 15 amino acids long. Trimming took off 10 bases at V and 0 bases at J, with 18 bases between the two ends. The CDR3 protein is CATAAGVSANYGYTF. The CDR3 region has the DNA TGTGCCACCGCAGCAGGGGTGTCTGCTAACTATGGCTACACCTTC.

This chain connects TRBV2 to TRBJ2-1; 8 nucleotides agree with TRBD1. Germline-derived CDR1 and CDR2 are SNHLY and FYNNEI. Unmatched junction bases numbered 3, after V lost 7 bases and J lost 4 bases. The CDR3 has 13 amino acids. The CDR3 coding sequence is TGTGCCAGCACCAGGGGGCTATACAATGAGCAGTTCTTC. The encoded protein is CASTRGLYNEQFF.

V gene TRBV5-1 combines with J gene TRBJ2-5; D tentatively reads TRBD1 or TRBD2 (5 bases each). V gave up 1 base and J gave up 6 bases, with 16 bases separating them. The CDR3 length is 15 residues. Germline loops: CDR1 SGHRS, CDR2 YFSETQ. Here the CDR3 reads CASSLLGDGRQTQYF. Written as DNA, the CDR3 is TGCGCCAGCAGCTTGTTAGGGGACGGCCGGCAGACCCAGTACTTC.

The J gene is TRBJ2-2, the V gene TRBV5-6, with 8 bases that match TRBD2. The trim removed 4 bases at V and 3 bases at J, leaving 11 bases unmatched. CDR1 is SGHDT, CDR2 YYEEEE, per germline. The CDR3 has 17 residues. The CDR3 reads CASSLTVGTRDTGELFF. The CDR3 DNA sequence: TGTGCCAGCAGCCTCACCGTGGGGACTAGGGACACCGGGGAGCTGTTTTTT.

V gene TRBV19 combines with J gene TRBJ1-5, with 9 bases that match TRBD1. The CDR3 runs 17 residues. Trimming at V came to 7 bases and at J to 6 bases, leaving 16 bases not matched to a gene. Looked up from germline, CDR1 is LNHDA and CDR2 is SQIVND (reference sequence). The CDR3 reads CASTSRHRDRVPQPQHF. DNA for the CDR3: TGTGCCAGTACCTCCCGCCACAGGGACAGGGTTCCTCAGCCCCAGCATTTT.

The rearrangement joins TRBV28 to TRBJ2-2; 9 bases fit TRBD2. V was pared by 5 bases and J by 6 bases, with 10 bases of the junction left unmatched. The CDR3 is 16 residues long. Germline values: CDR1 MDHEN, CDR2 SYDVKM. In DNA, the CDR3 is TGTGCCAGCAGTCCCCCCCAACTAGCGGGCGCCGGGGAGCTGTTTTTT. It translates to CASSPPQLAGAGELFF.

This clone was recorded at least ten times. The chain uses TRBV7-3 and TRBJ2-3; the D gene is possibly TRBD1 (5 bases). Germline lookup yields CDR1 SGHTA and CDR2 FQGTGA. This CDR3 has 15 amino acids. V was cut by 5 bases and J by 4 bases, with 16 bases left in between. The CDR3 here is CASSNQGQVSDTQYF. The CDR3 bases are TGTGCCAGCAGCAATCAGGGCCAGGTCTCAGATACGCAGTATTTT.

This chain joins TRBV4-2 and TRBJ2-7; 8 bases align to TRBD2. The germline V gene encodes CDR1 LGHNA and CDR2 YNFKEQ. The CDR3 loop spans 17 amino acids. With 0 bases clipped from V and 2 bases from J, the junction kept 9 bases outside the gene matches. CDR3 nucleotide sequence: TGTGCCAGCAGCCAAGAAACAGACGGGAGGGTCCCCTACGAGCAGTACTTC. This translates into CASSQETDGRVPYEQYF.